This entry describes one TCR beta chain. Its antigen remains unidentified. This entry comes from a study of glioma-infiltrating T cells. Points from the study as a whole: CDR3 overlap between tissue and blood was very small. Above-expected tissue-blood divergence occurred in all gliomas, most in low-grade ones.

TCR alpha and beta CDR3 regions were amplified from RNA using iRepertoire nested multiplex PCR. Input was roughly 95-400 ng of tissue mRNA or PBMC total RNA. In TCRdb, the multiplex PCR reads were re-called with MiXCR into one record per CDR3 protein. The table shows about 93,000 distinct CDR3 sequences, with approximately 39% occurring only once. Germline V gene data show CDR1 as MNHNS and CDR2 as SASEGT. CDR3 length: 13 amino acids. The V gene lost 6 bases and the J gene lost 1 base, with 9 bases spanning the gap. The source of this sequence is a human donor with low-grade glioma or glioblastoma, undergoing nonglioma brain surgery, or in good health (not recorded which). The chain couples TRBV6-1 to TRBJ2-5; maybe TRBD2 (6 bases). The sample was glioma tissue, nonneoplastic brain tissue, or PBMCs (not recorded which). The CDR3 nucleotides are TGTGCCAGCAGGGCCGGGGGCCAAGAGACCCAGTACTTC. This encodes CASRAGGQETQYF.